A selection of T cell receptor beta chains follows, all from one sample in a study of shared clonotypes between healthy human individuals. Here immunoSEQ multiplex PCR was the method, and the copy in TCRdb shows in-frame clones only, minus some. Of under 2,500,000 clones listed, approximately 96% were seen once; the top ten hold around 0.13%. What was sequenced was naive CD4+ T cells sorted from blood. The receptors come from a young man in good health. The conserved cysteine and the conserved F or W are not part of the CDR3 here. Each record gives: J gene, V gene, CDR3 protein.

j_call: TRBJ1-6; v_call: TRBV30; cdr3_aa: AWSGQGANSPLH
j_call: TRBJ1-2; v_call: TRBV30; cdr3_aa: AWSSHYGYT
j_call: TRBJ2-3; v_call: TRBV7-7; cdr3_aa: ASSAGLETDTQY
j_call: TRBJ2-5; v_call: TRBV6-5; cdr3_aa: ASSSRRLREGETQY
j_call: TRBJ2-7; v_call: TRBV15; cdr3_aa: ATSRDGQAGYEQY
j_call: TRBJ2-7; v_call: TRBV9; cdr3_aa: ASSVKERRAYEQY
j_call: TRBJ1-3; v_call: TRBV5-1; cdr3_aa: ASSLEGGGSSGNTIY
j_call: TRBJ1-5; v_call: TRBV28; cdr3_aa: ASSSRLSGGGNQPQH
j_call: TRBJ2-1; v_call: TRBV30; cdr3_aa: AWKGGPNEQF
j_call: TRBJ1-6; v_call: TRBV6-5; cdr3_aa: ASSSDRLNSPLH
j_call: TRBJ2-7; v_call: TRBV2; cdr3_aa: ASSAGGLAGGEQY
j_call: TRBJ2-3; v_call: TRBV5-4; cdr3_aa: ASSLEARTASTDTQY
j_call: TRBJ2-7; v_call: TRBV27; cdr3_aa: ASSIPSAEQY
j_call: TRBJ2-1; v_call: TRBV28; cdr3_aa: ASSPPGGGASYNEQF
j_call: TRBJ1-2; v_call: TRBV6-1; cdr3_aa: ASSDTGGADYGYT
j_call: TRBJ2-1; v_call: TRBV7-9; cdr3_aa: ASSLAGTGFYNEQF
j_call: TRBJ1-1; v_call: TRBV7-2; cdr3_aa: ASSLDEAEAF
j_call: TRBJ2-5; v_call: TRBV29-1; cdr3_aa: SVSGEGAAETQY
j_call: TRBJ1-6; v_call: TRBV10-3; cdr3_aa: AISATGLANSPLH
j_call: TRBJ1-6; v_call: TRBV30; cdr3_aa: AWRPGPYNSPLH
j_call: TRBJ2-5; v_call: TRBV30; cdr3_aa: AWARQGGETQY
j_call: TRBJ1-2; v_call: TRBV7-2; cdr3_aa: ASSAVRGPGNYGYT
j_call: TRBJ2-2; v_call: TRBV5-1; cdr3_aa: ASSETSMNTGELF
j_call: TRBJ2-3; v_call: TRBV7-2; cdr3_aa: ASSLHPSGSTDTQY
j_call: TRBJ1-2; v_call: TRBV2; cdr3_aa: ASSERTGGFIYGYT
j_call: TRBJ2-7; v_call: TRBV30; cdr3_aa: AWSVQVSSYEQY
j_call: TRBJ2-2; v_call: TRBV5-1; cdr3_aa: ASSRGTANTGELF
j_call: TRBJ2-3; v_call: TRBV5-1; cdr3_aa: ASSERGTSGPGADTQY
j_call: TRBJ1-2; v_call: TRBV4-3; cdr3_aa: ASTGGPNYGYT
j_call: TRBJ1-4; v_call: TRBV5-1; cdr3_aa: ASSLTGGLGNEKLF
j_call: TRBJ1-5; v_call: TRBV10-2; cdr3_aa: ASTRDDSQPQH
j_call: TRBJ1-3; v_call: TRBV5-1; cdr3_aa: ASSLEPGNTIY
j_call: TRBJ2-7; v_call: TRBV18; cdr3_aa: ASSPPGGRYEQY
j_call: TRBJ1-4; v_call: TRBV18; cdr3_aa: ASSKGQGTTNEKLF
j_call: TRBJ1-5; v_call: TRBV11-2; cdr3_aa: ASSPGGGPQH